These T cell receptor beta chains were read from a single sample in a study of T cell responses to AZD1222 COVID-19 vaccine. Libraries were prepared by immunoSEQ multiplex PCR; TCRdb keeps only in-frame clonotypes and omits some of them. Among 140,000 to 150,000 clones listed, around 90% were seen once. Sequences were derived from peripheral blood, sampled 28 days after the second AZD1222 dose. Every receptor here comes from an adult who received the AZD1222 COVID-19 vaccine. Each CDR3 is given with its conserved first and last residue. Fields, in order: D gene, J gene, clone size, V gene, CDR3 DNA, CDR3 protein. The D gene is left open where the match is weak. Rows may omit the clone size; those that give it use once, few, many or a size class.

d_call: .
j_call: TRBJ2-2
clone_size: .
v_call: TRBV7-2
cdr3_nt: TGTGCCAGCACCGTAGATGGAGGGGCCGGGGAGCTGTTTTTT
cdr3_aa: CASTVDGGAGELFF

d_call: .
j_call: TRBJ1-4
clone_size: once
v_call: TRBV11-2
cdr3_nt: TGTGCCAGCAGCTTAGGGTGGAATGAAAAACTGTTTTTT
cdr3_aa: CASSLGWNEKLFF

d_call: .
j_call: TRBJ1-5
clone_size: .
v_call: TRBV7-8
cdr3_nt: TGTGCCAGCAGCCCAGCGGCGAGTAGGCAGCCCCAGCATTTT
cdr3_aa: CASSPAASRQPQHF

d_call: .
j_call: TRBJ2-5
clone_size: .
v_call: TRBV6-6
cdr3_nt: TGTGCCAGCAGTTACGGAGAGGAGGGGGGGACCCAGTACTTC
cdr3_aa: CASSYGEEGGTQYF

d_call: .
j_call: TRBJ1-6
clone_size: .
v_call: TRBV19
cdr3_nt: TGTGCCCGTCGGGGCGGCGGGCGGGGGAGAAATTCACCCCTCCACTTT
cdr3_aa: CARRGGGRGRNSPLHF

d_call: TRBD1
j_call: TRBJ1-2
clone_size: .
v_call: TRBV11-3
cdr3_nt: TGTGCCAGCAGCTCCTCTAGGACAGGGGAGAACTATGGCTACACCTTC
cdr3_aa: CASSSSRTGENYGYTF

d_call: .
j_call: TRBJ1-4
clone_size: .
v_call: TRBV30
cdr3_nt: TGTGCCTGGAGCCCCGGGGGGGCTGGAAATGAAAAACTGTTTTTT
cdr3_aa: CAWSPGGAGNEKLFF

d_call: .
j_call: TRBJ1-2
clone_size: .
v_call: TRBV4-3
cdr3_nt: TGCGCCAGCAGCCAAACACGGGGGACTTACTATGGCTACACCTTC
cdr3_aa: CASSQTRGTYYGYTF

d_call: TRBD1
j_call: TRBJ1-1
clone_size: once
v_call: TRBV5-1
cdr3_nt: TGCGCCAGCAGCTGGACAGGGGGCGCGGCTGAAGCTTTCTTT
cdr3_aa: CASSWTGGAAEAFF

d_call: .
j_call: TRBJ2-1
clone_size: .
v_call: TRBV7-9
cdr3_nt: TGTGCCCAGGGATTCTCCCCTGGGGATGAGCAGTTCTTC
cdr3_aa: CAQGFSPGDEQFF

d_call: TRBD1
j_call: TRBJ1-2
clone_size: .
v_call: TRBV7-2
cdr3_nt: TGTGCCAGCAGCGCACCCGGGACAGGGGGTCTTCGTGGCTACACCTTC
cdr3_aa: CASSAPGTGGLRGYTF

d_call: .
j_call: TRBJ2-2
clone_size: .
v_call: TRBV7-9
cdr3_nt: TGTGCCAGCAGCTTAGGAGGGGCCGGGGAGCTGTTTTTT
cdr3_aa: CASSLGGAGELFF

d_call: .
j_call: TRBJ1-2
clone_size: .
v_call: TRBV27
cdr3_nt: TGTGCCAGCAGTTTCCAAGCAGGGGTCGGCTATGGCTACACCTTC
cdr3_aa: CASSFQAGVGYGYTF

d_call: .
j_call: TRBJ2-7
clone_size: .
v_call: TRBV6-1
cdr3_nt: TGTGCCAGCAGTGATTACCGGGGGGCGCTTACGTCCGAGCAGTACTTC
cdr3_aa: CASSDYRGALTSEQYF

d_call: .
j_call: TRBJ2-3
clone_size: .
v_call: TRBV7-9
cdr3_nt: TGTGCCAGCAGCTGGATCGGGGGTAAGAGCACAGATACGCAGTATTTT
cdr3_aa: CASSWIGGKSTDTQYF

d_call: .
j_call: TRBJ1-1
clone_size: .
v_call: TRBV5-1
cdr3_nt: TGCGCCAGCAGCTCGGACAGCAGGAACACTGAAGCTTTCTTT
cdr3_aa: CASSSDSRNTEAFF

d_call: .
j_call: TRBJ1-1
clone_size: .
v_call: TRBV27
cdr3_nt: TGTGCCAGCAGTTTACGAGAGAACACTGAAGCTTTCTTT
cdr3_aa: CASSLRENTEAFF

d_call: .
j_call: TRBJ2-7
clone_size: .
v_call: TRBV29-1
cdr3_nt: TGCAGCGTTGAGTGGAAGCAGTACTTC
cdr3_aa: CSVEWKQYF

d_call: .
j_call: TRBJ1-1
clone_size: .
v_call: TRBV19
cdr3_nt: TGTGCCAGTAGTATATGGGGTAACCGCGCTGAAGCTTTCTTT
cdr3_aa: CASSIWGNRAEAFF

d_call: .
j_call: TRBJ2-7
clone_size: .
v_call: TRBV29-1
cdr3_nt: TGCAGCGTTGAGTCCGTGAGCTCCTACGAGCAGTACTTC
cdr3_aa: CSVESVSSYEQYF

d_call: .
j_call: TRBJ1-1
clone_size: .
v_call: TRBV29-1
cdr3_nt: TGCAGCGTTGTCGCGAATGAAGCTTTCTTT
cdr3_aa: CSVVANEAFF

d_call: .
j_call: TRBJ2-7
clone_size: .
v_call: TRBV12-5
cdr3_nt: TGTGCTAGTGGTTTGGCGCATTTGGAGCAGTACTTC
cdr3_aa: CASGLAHLEQYF

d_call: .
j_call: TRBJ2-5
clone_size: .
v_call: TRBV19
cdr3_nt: TGTGCCAGTAGTATAGTCCCCGGGGCAGGCCAAGAGACCCAGTACTTC
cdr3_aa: CASSIVPGAGQETQYF

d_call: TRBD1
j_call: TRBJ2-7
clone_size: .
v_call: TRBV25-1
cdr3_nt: TGTGCCAGCAGTGCCGGGACAGGGGGCGAGCAGTACTTC
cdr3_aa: CASSAGTGGEQYF

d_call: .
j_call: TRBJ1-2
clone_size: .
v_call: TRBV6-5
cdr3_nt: TGTGCCAGCAGTTACTACGCCGGGTCCAATGGCTACACCTTC
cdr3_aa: CASSYYAGSNGYTF

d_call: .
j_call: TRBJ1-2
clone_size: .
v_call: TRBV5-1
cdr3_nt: TGCGCCAGCAGCTTGGGCTCTGGCTACACCTTC
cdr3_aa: CASSLGSGYTF

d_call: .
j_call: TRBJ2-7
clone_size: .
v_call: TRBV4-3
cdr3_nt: TGCGCCAGCAGCCAAGATTCGTACGGGAACTCCTACGAGCAGTACTTC
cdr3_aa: CASSQDSYGNSYEQYF

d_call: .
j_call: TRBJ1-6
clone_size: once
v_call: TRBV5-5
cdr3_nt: TGTGCCAGCAGCCGGGACGTAGTAACGACGCAATCACCCCTCCACTTT
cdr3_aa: CASSRDVVTTQSPLHF

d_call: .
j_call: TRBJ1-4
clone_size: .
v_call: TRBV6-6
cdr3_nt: TGTGCCAGCAGCACCACAAGGGTAATAAATGAAAAACTGTTTTTT
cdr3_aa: CASSTTRVINEKLFF

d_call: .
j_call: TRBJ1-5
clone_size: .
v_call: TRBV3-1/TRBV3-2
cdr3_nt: TGTGCCAGCAGCCACGGGGGTGGGAGAAGCAATCAGCCCCAGCATTTT
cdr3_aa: CASSHGGGRSNQPQHF

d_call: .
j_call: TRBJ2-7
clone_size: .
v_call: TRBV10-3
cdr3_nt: TGTGCCATCAGTGTAGACGAGCGGTCAGGGTACGAGCAGTACTTC
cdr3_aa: CAISVDERSGYEQYF

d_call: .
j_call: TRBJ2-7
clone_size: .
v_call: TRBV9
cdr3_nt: TGTGCCAGCAGCGTAGATAGCGTAATGACCAAGCAGTACTTC
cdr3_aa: CASSVDSVMTKQYF

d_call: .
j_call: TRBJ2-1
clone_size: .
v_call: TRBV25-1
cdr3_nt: TGTGCCAGCACCCAACTATTTCGAGAATACAATGAGCAGTTCTTC
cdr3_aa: CASTQLFREYNEQFF

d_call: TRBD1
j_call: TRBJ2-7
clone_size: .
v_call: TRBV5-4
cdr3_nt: TGTGCCAGCAGCCAGGGACAGGGTGCCTACGAGCAGTACTTC
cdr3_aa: CASSQGQGAYEQYF

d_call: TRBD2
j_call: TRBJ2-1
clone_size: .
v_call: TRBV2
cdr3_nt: TGTGCCAGCAGTGTCACTAGCGGGGTTGAGCAGTTCTTC
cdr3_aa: CASSVTSGVEQFF